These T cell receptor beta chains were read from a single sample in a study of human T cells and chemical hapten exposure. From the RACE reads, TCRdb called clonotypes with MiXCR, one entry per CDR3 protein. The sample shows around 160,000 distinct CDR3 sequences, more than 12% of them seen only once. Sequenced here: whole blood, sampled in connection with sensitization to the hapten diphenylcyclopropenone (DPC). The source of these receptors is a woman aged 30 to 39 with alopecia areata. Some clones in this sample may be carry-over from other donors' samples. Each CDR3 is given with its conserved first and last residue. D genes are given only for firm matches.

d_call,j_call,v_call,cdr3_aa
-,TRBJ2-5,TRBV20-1,CSARDLRLQETQYF
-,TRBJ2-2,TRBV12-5,CASGFSGELFF
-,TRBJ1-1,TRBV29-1,CSARLMNTEAFF
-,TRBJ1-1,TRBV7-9,CASSPGSGAFF
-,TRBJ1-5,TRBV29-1,CSVDPNQPQHF
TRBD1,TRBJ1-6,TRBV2,CASSVGQGARELNSPLHF
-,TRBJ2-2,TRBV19,CASSILSPGGGELFF
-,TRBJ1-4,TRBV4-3,CASSRGQATNEKLFF
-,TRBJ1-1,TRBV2,CASYRESNTEAFF
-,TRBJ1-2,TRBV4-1,CASSQEGGGNYGYTF
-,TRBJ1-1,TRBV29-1,CSAQGFSPLDTEAFF
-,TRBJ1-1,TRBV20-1,CSARRQNTEAFF
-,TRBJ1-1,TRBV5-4,CASSLGGFNTEAFF
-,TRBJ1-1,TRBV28,CASSSDAGHNTEAFF
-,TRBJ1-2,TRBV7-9,CASTLVINYGYTF
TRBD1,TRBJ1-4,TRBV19,CASSTIVLLGPGQLFF
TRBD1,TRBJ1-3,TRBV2,CASSETHSGGTIYF
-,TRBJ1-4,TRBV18,CASSQQGPEKLFF
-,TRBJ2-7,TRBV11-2,CASSSEGWLRYF
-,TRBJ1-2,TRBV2,CASRGTATSGYTF
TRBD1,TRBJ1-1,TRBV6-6,CASRDLPGQGNTEAFF
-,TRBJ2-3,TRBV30,CAWSVLEGYTQYF
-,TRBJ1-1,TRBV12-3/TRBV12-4,CASSFVGGTEAFF
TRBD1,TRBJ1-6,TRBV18,CASSLNADRGASPLHF
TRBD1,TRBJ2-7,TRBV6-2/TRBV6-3,CASNHAGTGAHEQYF
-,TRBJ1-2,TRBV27,CASTVSPRGGYTF
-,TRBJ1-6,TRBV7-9,CASSSQGTLNSPLHF
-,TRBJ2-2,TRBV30,CAWSVRRTGELFF
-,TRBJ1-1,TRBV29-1,CSVRPTLNTEAFF
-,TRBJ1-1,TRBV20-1,CSASPGMNTEAFF
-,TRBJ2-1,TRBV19,CATQPRVHNEQFF
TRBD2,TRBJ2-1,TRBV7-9,CASSSTSGTFYNEQFF
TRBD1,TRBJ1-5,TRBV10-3,CAISDSGTGRQPQHF
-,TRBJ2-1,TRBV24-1,CATSDSITGSSYNEQFF
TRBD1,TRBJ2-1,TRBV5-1,CASKGALNSYNEQFF
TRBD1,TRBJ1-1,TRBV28,CASRRDRVSTEAFF
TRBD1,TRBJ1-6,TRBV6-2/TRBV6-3,CASSYAQGAGSPLHF
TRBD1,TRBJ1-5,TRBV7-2,CASSQGQGNQPQHF
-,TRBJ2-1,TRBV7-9,CASSTGAPYNEQFF